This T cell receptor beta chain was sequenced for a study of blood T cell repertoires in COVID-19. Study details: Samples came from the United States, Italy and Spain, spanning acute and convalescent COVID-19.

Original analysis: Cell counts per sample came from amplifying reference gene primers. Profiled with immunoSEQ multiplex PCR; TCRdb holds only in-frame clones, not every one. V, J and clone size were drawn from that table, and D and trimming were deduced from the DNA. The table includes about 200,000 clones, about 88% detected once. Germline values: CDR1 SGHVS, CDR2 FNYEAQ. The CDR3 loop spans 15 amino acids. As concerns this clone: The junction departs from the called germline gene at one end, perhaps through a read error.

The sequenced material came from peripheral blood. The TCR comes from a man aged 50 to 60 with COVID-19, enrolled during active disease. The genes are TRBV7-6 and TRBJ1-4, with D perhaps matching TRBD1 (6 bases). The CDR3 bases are TGTGCCAGCAGTTTAGGGGGGCCAACTAATGAAAAACTGTTTTTT. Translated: CASSLGGPTNEKLFF.